This T cell receptor (beta chain) was sequenced during a study of Graves' ophthalmopathy and Graves' hyperthyroidism. CDR1 and CDR2 from the germline V gene are MNHNS and SASEGT. This CDR3 has 14 residues. J lost 5 bases, V lost 8 bases, and 9 bases had no gene match. Amplification targeted the TCR beta CDR3 regions, with RNA transcripts as the source material. The authors performed first-round RT-PCR with HTBI primers and then a second-round multiplex PCR. TCRdb called the multiplex PCR reads again in MiXCR, with one record for every CDR3 protein. The sample shows some 520,000 distinct CDR3 sequences, around an eighth of them seen only once. Clinical symptoms, serum thyroxine, TRAb, thyroid ultrasound and orbital computed tomography formed the basis of diagnosis. The starting material, approximately 10 ml of fresh peripheral blood, provided the PBMCs.

The sequenced material came from blood. This chain uses TRBV6-1 with TRBJ2-5, with 9 bases that match TRBD2. The clonotype originates from a woman aged 30 to 39 with Graves' ophthalmopathy. The CDR3 spells CASQVAGVWETQYF. The CDR3 DNA is TGTGCCAGCCAAGTAGCGGGAGTATGGGAGACCCAGTACTTC.